What follows are 8 T cell receptor beta chains derived from one specimen sequenced in a study of control samples from healthy donors and cancer patients. The protocol was immunoSEQ multiplex PCR, while the TCRdb copy is restricted to in-frame clones and leaves out a portion. The repertoire includes about 51,000 clones, 80% of them detected once, and around 10% sits in the top ten. The sample consisted of blood. These receptors all stem from a man aged 70-80 years in good health.

J is TRBJ2-1 and V is TRBV7-2; no reliable D call. V lost 4 bases to trimming and J lost 4 bases, with 11 bases between them. This CDR3 has 14 residues. Germline CDR1 reads SGHTA; CDR2 reads FQGNSA. The CDR3 DNA reads as TGTGCCAGCAGCTCCTGGGATAGGTACAATGAGCAGTTCTTC. Translated: CASSSWDRYNEQFF. Variable domain in full (rest from reference TRBV7-2 and TRBJ2-1): GAGVSQSPSNKVTEKGKDVELRCDPISGHTALYWYRQSLGQGLEFLIYFQGNSAPDKSGLPSDRFSAERTGGSVSTLTIQRTQQEDSAVYLCASSSWDRYNEQFFGPGTRLTVL.

The CDR3 bases are TGTGCCAGCAGCTCAACGAAGGGCGATCGGGAGACCCAGTACTTC. Protein: CASSSTKGDRETQYF. The chain is built from TRBV5-4 and TRBJ2-5, with no clear D. V lost 3 bases, J lost 5 bases, and 17 bases lay in between. In germline, CDR1 is SGHNT, CDR2 YYREEE (reference sequence). The CDR3 has 15 residues.

V gene TRBV10-2 combines with J gene TRBJ2-1; no firm D call. CDR3 length: 15 amino acids. V lost 5 bases to trimming and J lost 1 base, with 12 bases between them. The germline V gene encodes CDR1 WSHSY and CDR2 SAAADI. The DNA of the CDR3 is TGCGCCAGCAGTCCGACCTCGGCGTCCTACAATGAGCAGTTCTTC. It codes for CASSPTSASYNEQFF.

The chain is built from TRBV7-8 and TRBJ2-5; perhaps TRBD1 as D (5 bases). This CDR3 region has 14 residues. The V gene's germline CDR1 is SGHVS and CDR2 FQNEAQ. The germline V and J ends were trimmed by 5 bases and 4 bases, with 14 bases remaining between them. The CDR3: CASSPQVQRETQYF. The CDR3 DNA reads as TGTGCCAGCAGCCCACAGGTTCAACGAGAGACCCAGTACTTC.

The rearrangement links TRBV10-3 to TRBJ2-3; D possibly corresponds to TRBD1 (5 bases). V gave up 10 bases and J gave up 0 bases, with 14 bases separating them. CDR1 is ENHRY, CDR2 SYGVKD, per germline. The CDR3 is 14 residues long. The CDR3 nucleotides are TGTGCCACCCTTAGGGGTGTTAGCACAGATACGCAGTATTTT. It is translated as CATLRGVSTDTQYF.

This clone was detected only a few times. The chain couples TRBV14 to TRBJ2-7; D not certain. V shed 4 bases and J shed 0 bases, with 7 bases lying between them. Germline V CDR1 and CDR2: SGHDN, FVKESK. The CDR3 extends over 13 amino acids. CDR3 DNA sequence: TGTGCCAGCAGCCCAAGAAGCTCCTACGAGCAGTACTTC. Translating gives CASSPRSSYEQYF. Full variable domain (rest looked up from reference TRBV14 and TRBJ2-7): EAGVTQFPSHSVIEKGQTVTLRCDPISGHDNLYWYRRVMGKEIKFLLHFVKESKQDESGMPNNRFLAERTGGTYSTLKVQPAELEDSGVYFCASSPRSSYEQYFGPGTRLTVT.

This clone was observed a few times. The chain carries TRBV7-8 and TRBJ1-2; 7 nucleotides line up with TRBD1. CDR1 and CDR2 from the germline V gene are SGHVS and FQNEAQ. The V and J ends lost 1 base and 4 bases, in that order; junction bases with no gene match: 6. This CDR3 has 15 amino acids. The CDR3 region has the DNA TGTGCCAGCAGCTTAGGGAGGAGGGACAGCTATGGCTACACCTTC. It translates to CASSLGRRDSYGYTF.

The V call is TRBV15, the J call TRBJ2-1; weak D call: TRBD1 (6 bases). CDR3 length: 15 amino acids. CDR1 is LNHNV, CDR2 YYDKDF, per germline (reference sequence). V was shortened by 1 base and J by 1 base, with 8 bases between the two germline ends. CDR3 in amino acids: CATSRVGQSYNEQFF. The CDR3 DNA reads TGTGCCACCAGCAGAGTAGGACAGTCCTACAATGAGCAGTTCTTC.